The rows below give T cell receptor beta chains drawn from one sample of a study of cytomegalovirus exposure and HLA in healthy donors. TCRdb keeps only in-frame clones here, not all; method: immunoSEQ multiplex PCR. The data contain 200,000 to 250,000 clones, approximately 88% of them singletons. Sequenced material: PBMCs. Receptors were obtained from a woman younger than 45 in good health and CMV-seropositive. The CDR3 runs from the conserved cysteine through the conserved F or W. The D gene is left open where the match is weak.

j_gene: TRBJ2-3
v_gene: TRBV11-3
d_gene: .
CDR3aa: CASSKSGADTQYF

j_gene: TRBJ1-2
v_gene: TRBV6-6
d_gene: .
CDR3aa: CASSYSGPPNYGYTF

j_gene: TRBJ2-5
v_gene: TRBV5-1
d_gene: TRBD2
CDR3aa: CASSRGGFEGETQYF

j_gene: TRBJ2-7
v_gene: TRBV6-1
d_gene: .
CDR3aa: CASSDGQTYEQYF

j_gene: TRBJ2-7
v_gene: TRBV27
d_gene: TRBD1
CDR3aa: CASSFGTEHYEQYF

j_gene: TRBJ1-2
v_gene: TRBV7-2
d_gene: .
CDR3aa: CASSLGRDLYGYTF

j_gene: TRBJ1-1
v_gene: TRBV5-6
d_gene: .
CDR3aa: CASSVVGTRGTEAFF

j_gene: TRBJ1-1
v_gene: TRBV18
d_gene: TRBD1
CDR3aa: CASSPAGTGAPAAEAFF

j_gene: TRBJ2-1
v_gene: TRBV7-3
d_gene: TRBD2
CDR3aa: CASSNTGLAADEQFF

j_gene: TRBJ2-1
v_gene: TRBV14
d_gene: TRBD2
CDR3aa: CASSQDTASGRCEQFF

j_gene: TRBJ2-7
v_gene: TRBV28
d_gene: TRBD1
CDR3aa: CASSLYGQGLEQYF

j_gene: TRBJ2-1
v_gene: TRBV25-1
d_gene: TRBD1
CDR3aa: CASSEAPGQGALDEQFF

j_gene: TRBJ1-4
v_gene: TRBV5-5
d_gene: TRBD1
CDR3aa: CASSSWTGINEKLFF

j_gene: TRBJ2-7
v_gene: TRBV5-1
d_gene: TRBD1
CDR3aa: CASSLASTGPYEQYF

j_gene: TRBJ1-2
v_gene: TRBV19
d_gene: .
CDR3aa: CASSLDGNYGYTF

j_gene: TRBJ1-2
v_gene: TRBV5-4
d_gene: TRBD1
CDR3aa: CASSVFRDRGDRYTF

j_gene: TRBJ2-5
v_gene: TRBV2
d_gene: TRBD1
CDR3aa: CASSGQGPGETQYF

j_gene: TRBJ1-2
v_gene: TRBV5-1
d_gene: TRBD1
CDR3aa: CASSSPDRDGYTF

j_gene: TRBJ2-2
v_gene: TRBV5-4
d_gene: TRBD2
CDR3aa: CASSLVAGPLTGELFF

j_gene: TRBJ1-4
v_gene: TRBV12-2
d_gene: .
CDR3aa: CASRPRTVNEKLFF

j_gene: TRBJ1-2
v_gene: TRBV6-5
d_gene: .
CDR3aa: CASSYSSPNYGYTF

j_gene: TRBJ2-1
v_gene: TRBV10-3
d_gene: TRBD2
CDR3aa: CAISHGTSLRGEQFF

j_gene: TRBJ2-5
v_gene: TRBV7-7
d_gene: .
CDR3aa: CASSLGGPQETQYF

j_gene: TRBJ2-3
v_gene: TRBV6-5
d_gene: .
CDR3aa: CASSSDFLGGTDTQYF

j_gene: TRBJ1-2
v_gene: TRBV28
d_gene: TRBD1
CDR3aa: CASSTPGGNGYTF

j_gene: TRBJ2-7
v_gene: TRBV5-1
d_gene: TRBD2
CDR3aa: CASSLWTSGIGEQYF

j_gene: TRBJ1-5
v_gene: TRBV10-3
d_gene: TRBD1
CDR3aa: CAISADRDQPQHF

j_gene: TRBJ1-1
v_gene: TRBV29-1
d_gene: .
CDR3aa: CSVVPVTNTEAFF

j_gene: TRBJ2-3
v_gene: TRBV6-1
d_gene: TRBD2
CDR3aa: CASSEGLAGADTQYF

j_gene: TRBJ1-2
v_gene: TRBV10-1
d_gene: TRBD1
CDR3aa: CANKYLRTGRGYTF

j_gene: TRBJ1-2
v_gene: TRBV18
d_gene: .
CDR3aa: CASSIARDTYGYTF

j_gene: TRBJ2-7
v_gene: TRBV9
d_gene: .
CDR3aa: CASSVALASYEQYF

j_gene: TRBJ2-7
v_gene: TRBV6-1
d_gene: .
CDR3aa: CASSVQSDFWREQYF

j_gene: TRBJ2-1
v_gene: TRBV6-1
d_gene: .
CDR3aa: CASSEYRSSYNEQFF

j_gene: TRBJ2-7
v_gene: TRBV2
d_gene: .
CDR3aa: CASRAGTVSYEQYF

j_gene: TRBJ2-7
v_gene: TRBV10-3
d_gene: .
CDR3aa: CAISGGPNQYEQYF

j_gene: TRBJ1-2
v_gene: TRBV28
d_gene: .
CDR3aa: CASSAPGSLDYGYTF

j_gene: TRBJ1-2
v_gene: TRBV4-1
d_gene: TRBD1
CDR3aa: CASSPGTVAYGYTF

j_gene: TRBJ2-1
v_gene: TRBV11-2
d_gene: .
CDR3aa: CASTSDPGSYNEQFF

j_gene: TRBJ2-7
v_gene: TRBV19
d_gene: TRBD1
CDR3aa: CASSSYDRAYEQYF

j_gene: TRBJ1-3
v_gene: TRBV5-6
d_gene: .
CDR3aa: CASSSDTGNTIYF

j_gene: TRBJ1-2
v_gene: TRBV10-2
d_gene: .
CDR3aa: CASSEPRRGYTF

j_gene: TRBJ2-7
v_gene: TRBV9
d_gene: .
CDR3aa: CASSSKGLTYEQYF

j_gene: TRBJ2-2
v_gene: TRBV30
d_gene: TRBD2
CDR3aa: CAWSEAGWGPGELFF

j_gene: TRBJ1-2
v_gene: TRBV5-4
d_gene: TRBD1
CDR3aa: CASSSWDRGLDGYTF

j_gene: TRBJ2-5
v_gene: TRBV27
d_gene: .
CDR3aa: CASSSQKGGLQETQYF

j_gene: TRBJ1-2
v_gene: TRBV2
d_gene: .
CDR3aa: CASSEAGGYTF

j_gene: TRBJ2-7
v_gene: TRBV30
d_gene: .
CDR3aa: CAWSLGGTVLYEQYF